This T cell receptor beta chain was found in a study of blood T cell repertoires in COVID-19. Germline loops: CDR1 LNHDA, CDR2 SQIVND (reference sequence). Trimming shortened V by 5 bases and J by 8 bases, and 12 bases separated the two germline ends. This CDR3 is built from 13 residues. Libraries were prepared by immunoSEQ multiplex PCR; TCRdb keeps only in-frame clonotypes and omits some of them. The table lists about 190,000 clones, under 90% of them singletons, with roughly 6.7% in the top ten. The sample comprised peripheral blood. The J gene is TRBJ1-4, the V gene TRBV19, with TRBD1 as a possible D gene (5 bases). This TCR was sampled from a man in his fifties or sixties with acute or convalescent COVID-19. The CDR3 nucleotides read TGTGCCAGTAGTGTAGGGACTACGGAAAAACTGTTTTTT. This gives the protein CASSVGTTEKLFF.